The T cell receptor beta chain under discussion was sequenced for a study of response to subunit inactivated influenza vaccine. TCRdb independently ran MiXCR on the RT-PCR reads; one entry per CDR3 protein. The data contain 150,000 to 200,000 distinct CDR3 sequences, about 12% of them seen just once; the ten biggest clones take up 25% to 30%. This CDR3 region has 16 residues. The germline V gene has CDR1 LGHDT and CDR2 YNNKEL (reference sequence). Trimming cost V 2 bases and J 1 base; bases outside gene matches: 7. Notes on the study in general: New T cells are recruited in small numbers by each seasonal influenza vaccination, according to the authors' suggestion.

On this clonotype: What it binds is not known.

These data were also filed under a second study, of T cells expressing NK-cell markers. This second study notes: The cDNA for TCR beta came from 5'RACE template switching with UMIs. Sequencing of TCR beta repertoires drew on sorted CD3+CD56+NKG2C+, CD3+CD56+NKG2C- and CD3+CD56-NKG2C+ T cells. Similarly, these clonotypes led the CD3+CD56-NKG2C+ fraction as well in several donors. It is unclear if expanded NKG2C-expressing clones target HCMV antigens.

The origin of this receptor is a man in his forties or fifties who received an inactivated influenza vaccine. This chain links TRBV3-1 with TRBJ2-5; TRBD1 matches at 7 bases. The input for sequencing was CD8+ T cells sorted from PBMCs, taken about 12 days after vaccination. The CDR3 is CASSQWTGLSQETQYF. CDR3 in DNA: TGTGCCAGCAGCCAATGGACAGGCCTTTCCCAAGAGACCCAGTACTTC.